This entry lists 17 T cell receptor beta chains sequenced from one sample in a study of T cells after yellow fever vaccination (dated by TCRdb to between 2018 and 2021). What the treatment or condition label conveys for this sample: live attenuated yellow fever vaccine strain. The method behind the library was 5' RACE. These reads were obtained on an Illumina HiSeq 2500. The public reads were run again by TCRdb, first through fastp at Q25 and then through MiXCR, and only productive beta chains were kept. Rows are unified per CDR3 protein, each entry keeping the most common DNA and genes. This sample is represented by hundreds of thousands of distinct CDR3 sequences; roughly an eighth of them were singletons. The ten largest clones capture around 14% of the sample. Sequenced material: PBMCs, taken on the day of the yellow fever booster vaccination. These receptors all come from a man aged 25-45 years who received the YFV17D yellow fever vaccine.

This clonotype was counted only a few times. J is TRBJ2-3 and V is TRBV4-3; maybe TRBD1 (5 bases). CDR3 size: 16 residues. The V gene lost 0 bases and the J gene lost 2 bases, with 12 bases spanning the gap. Germline-derived CDR1 and CDR2 are LGHNA and YSLEER. This chain's CDR3 is CASSQDAAGFTDTQYF. The CDR3 nucleotides read TGCGCCAGCAGCCAAGATGCGGCAGGGTTCACAGATACGCAGTATTTT.

This clonotype was seen at least ten times. The chain couples TRBV12-3 or TRBV12-4 to TRBJ2-1; D possibly uses TRBD1 or TRBD2 (5 bases each). V was trimmed by 3 bases and J by 13 bases, leaving 22 bases between them. The CDR3 covers 15 residues. The CDR3 spells CASSFDWGNAEAQFF. DNA of the CDR3: TGTGCCAGCAGTTTTGATTGGGGGAACGCGGAGGCCCAGTTCTTC.

V gene TRBV5-1 combines with J gene TRBJ2-6; D remains unclear. CDR1 and CDR2 (germline): SGHRS, YFSETQ. The V end was cut by 1 base, the J end by 2 bases, with 7 bases between. The CDR3 runs 15 residues. In DNA form, the CDR3 reads TGCGCCAGCAGCTTGCGGCAGGCTGGGGCCAACGTCCTGACTTTC. Its translation is CASSLRQAGANVLTF.

This clonotype was seen more than once but under ten times. The V gene is TRBV19, the J gene TRBJ2-7; a possible D gene is TRBD1 (5 bases). The germline V and J ends were trimmed by 5 bases and 2 bases, with 13 bases remaining between them. CDR1 and CDR2 from the germline V gene are LNHDA and SQIVND (reference sequence). There are 14 residues in the CDR3. The CDR3 region has the DNA TGTGCCAGTAGTGTCAGACAGCCACCCTACGAGCAGTACTTC. This sequence encodes CASSVRQPPYEQYF.

This clonotype was counted at least ten times. The gene calls are TRBV6-2 or TRBV6-3 and TRBJ1-5; possibly TRBD1 for D (6 bases). The CDR3 has 14 amino acids. The germline CDR1 and CDR2 sequences are MNHEY and SVGEGT. Trimming shortened V by 5 bases and J by 5 bases, and 13 bases separated the two germline ends. The CDR3 sequence is CASSDGGPHQPQHF. Here the CDR3 DNA reads TGTGCCAGCAGTGACGGGGGGCCCCATCAGCCCCAGCATTTT.

The table lists this clonotype with a few counts. The chain is built from TRBV3-1 and TRBJ2-2, with D tentatively TRBD1 or TRBD2 (5 bases each). Germline V gene lookup returns CDR1 LGHDT and CDR2 YNNKEL (reference sequence). The V gene lost 6 bases and the J gene lost 1 base, with 15 bases spanning the gap. This CDR3 region has 16 residues. The CDR3 region has the DNA TGTGCCAGCAGGAGGGGAAGTCGGGGGAACACCGGGGAGCTGTTTTTT. Protein: CASRRGSRGNTGELFF.

The J gene is TRBJ1-1, the V gene TRBV9; 7 bases map to TRBD1. Germline CDR1 reads SGDLS; CDR2 reads YYNGEE. The CDR3 contains 17 residues. The J segment lost 6 bases and the V segment lost 3 bases, leaving 17 bases of the junction unmatched. This CDR3 is CASSGSGTGEIRAEAFF. Here the CDR3 DNA reads TGTGCCAGCAGCGGGAGCGGTACAGGGGAGATTAGGGCTGAAGCTTTCTTT. Full variable domain (outside the CDR3, taken from reference TRBV9 and TRBJ1-1): DSGVTQTPKHLITATGQRVTLRCSPRSGDLSVYWYQQSLDQGLQFLIQYYNGEERAKGNILERFSAQQFPDLHSELNLSSLELGDSALYFCASSGSGTGEIRAEAFFGQGTRLTVV.

The gene calls are TRBV5-1 and TRBJ2-7, with D possibly matching TRBD2 (6 bases). From germline, CDR1 is SGHRS and CDR2 YFSETQ. The V gene lost 4 bases and the J gene lost 0 bases, with 14 bases spanning the gap. The CDR3 extends over 15 amino acids. The CDR3, as DNA: TGCGCCAGCAGCCTGCCGGGACTTAACTCCTACGAGCAGTACTTC. Translated, it gives CASSLPGLNSYEQYF.

This clonotype was counted a few times. The chain couples TRBV3-1 to TRBJ2-1, with 11 bases that match TRBD2. V lost 3 bases and J lost 3; bases outside the gene matches: 4. The CDR3 is 16 residues long. CDR1 and CDR2 from the germline V gene are LGHDT and YNNKEL (reference sequence). CDR3 amino acids: CASSQRLAGLYNEQFF. In DNA form, the CDR3 reads TGTGCCAGCAGCCAGCGACTAGCGGGGCTCTACAATGAGCAGTTCTTC.

This clonotype was counted between two and nine times. V and J are TRBV4-2 and TRBJ1-3; TRBD1 aligns across 11 bases. The CDR3 runs 15 residues. Germline trimming cut 1 base from V and 8 bases from J; bases unmatched to any gene: 4. CDR1 is LGHNA, CDR2 YNFKEQ, per germline. CDR3 in DNA: TGTGCCAGCAGCCAAGCCGGACAGGGGGCAGACACCATATATTTT. As protein: CASSQAGQGADTIYF.

This clonotype was seen many times. The genes are TRBV27 and TRBJ2-1; the match to TRBD2 covers 9 bases. V lost 5 bases to trimming and J lost 4 bases; unmatched junction nucleotides: 6. This CDR3 region has 15 residues. Germline lookup yields CDR1 MNHEY and CDR2 SMNVEV (reference sequence). The CDR3 nucleotides are TGTGCCAGCAGTCCCTCGACTAGCGGATACAATGAGCAGTTCTTC. As protein: CASSPSTSGYNEQFF.

This clonotype was seen only a few times. The chain joins TRBV5-1 to TRBJ2-7, with D possibly matching TRBD1 (5 bases). The germline V gene encodes CDR1 SGHRS and CDR2 YFSETQ. The V and J ends lost 2 bases and 5 bases respectively, with 17 bases between them. There are 15 residues in the CDR3. CDR3 protein: CASSLWGPLGDEQYF. The DNA of the CDR3 is TGCGCCAGCAGCTTATGGGGTCCCCTAGGGGACGAGCAGTACTTC.

This clonotype was seen more than once but under ten times. This chain connects TRBV18 to TRBJ1-1, with D uncertain. This CDR3 contains 14 residues. Germline CDR1 and CDR2: KGHSH and LQKENI. With 5 bases removed from V and 0 bases from J, the gap between germline ends came to 10 bases. CDR3 loop: CASSTNDMNTEAFF. The DNA for the CDR3 is TGTGCCAGCTCAACGAACGATATGAACACTGAAGCTTTCTTT.

The sample holds a few counts of this clonotype. The rearrangement uses TRBV28 and TRBJ1-5; D is possibly TRBD1 (5 bases). The CDR3 runs 15 residues. Germline V gives CDR1 MDHEN, CDR2 SYDVKM. V lost 7 bases and J 0 bases, leaving 13 bases between the germline ends. The CDR3 DNA is TGTGCCAGCAAGCCCCTGGGACTTAGCAATCAGCCCCAGCATTTT. Protein sequence: CASKPLGLSNQPQHF.

This clonotype came up a few times. The chain couples TRBV7-8 to TRBJ1-5; D remains ambiguous. This CDR3 region has 15 residues. V lost 3 bases to trimming and J lost 3 bases, with 12 bases between them. Germline CDR1 is SGHVS and CDR2 is FQNEAQ. CDR3 DNA: TGTGCCAGCAGCTTGGGCAGGCAGTACAATCAGCCCCAGCATTTT. Protein product: CASSLGRQYNQPQHF. The variable domain in full, with the rest retrieved from reference TRBV7-8 and TRBJ1-5, is GAGVSQSPRYKVAKRGQDVALRCDPISGHVSLFWYQQALGQGPEFLTYFQNEAQLDKSGLPSDRFFAERPEGSVSTLKIQRTQQEDSAVYLCASSLGRQYNQPQHFGDGTRLSIL.

This clonotype was counted a few times. A read error may produce the germline difference seen at one junction end. The chain carries TRBV7-3 and TRBJ2-1; 8 nucleotides agree with TRBD2. This CDR3 has 15 amino acids. Germline loops: CDR1 SGHTA, CDR2 FQGTGA. Written as DNA, the CDR3 is TGTGCCAGCAGCTTAAGTCTTTCGGGAGGGCCGGGGTGGATCTTC. Its translation: CASSLSLSGGPGWIF.

The sample holds a few counts of this clonotype. The V call is TRBV12-3 or TRBV12-4, the J call TRBJ2-1, with 12 bases fitting TRBD1. Unmatched junction bases numbered 11, after V lost 6 bases and J lost 8 bases. The CDR3 extends over 16 amino acids. The CDR3 sequence is CASSSAGQGALDEQFF. CDR3 coding DNA: TGTGCCAGCAGCTCCGCGGGACAGGGGGCGCTTGATGAGCAGTTCTTC.